This T cell receptor beta chain was identified in a study of blood T cell repertoires in COVID-19. Study at large: Sources were T cells, B-cell-depleted T cells, or PBMCs; the material itself was cDNA or gDNA.

CDR1 LGHNA and CDR2 YNFKEQ come from the germline V gene. The length of the CDR3 is 17 residues. V shed 2 bases and J 0 bases; nucleotides not matched to a gene: 6. Assay used: immunoSEQ multiplex PCR; TCRdb lists only in-frame clones, some missing. The sample lists roughly 180,000 clones, approximately 90% seen once, with 2% to 2.5% in the top ten. The V and J genes are TRBV4-2 and TRBJ1-3; 8 bases line up with TRBD1. Sequencing was done on a sample of PBMCs or T cells enriched from blood (not recorded which). The clonotype was recovered from a woman under 40 who had recovered from COVID-19. CDR3 DNA sequence: TGTGCCAGCAGCCAACGAGGCGGGACAGGCTCTGGAAACACCATATATTTT. As protein: CASSQRGGTGSGNTIYF.